The entry below gives a single T cell receptor beta chain sequence along with its context. The data originate from a study of blood T cell repertoires in COVID-19. Method: immunoSEQ multiplex PCR; TCRdb's copy keeps in-frame clones and lacks some. The sample holds 62,000 or so clones, about 90% seen once. CDR3 length: 16 amino acids. CDR1 and CDR2 from the germline V gene are SGHKS and YYEKEE (reference sequence). V was clipped by 4 bases and J by 3 bases, with 14 bases between them. This clonotype originated in a human donor in a cohort sampled during active COVID-19. The sample was peripheral blood. The J gene is TRBJ1-6, the V gene TRBV5-5, with D uncertain. The DNA for the CDR3 is TGTGCCAGCAGCCCTGAGGGTCGGAACTATAATTCACCCCTCCACTTT. It specifies CASSPEGRNYNSPLHF.